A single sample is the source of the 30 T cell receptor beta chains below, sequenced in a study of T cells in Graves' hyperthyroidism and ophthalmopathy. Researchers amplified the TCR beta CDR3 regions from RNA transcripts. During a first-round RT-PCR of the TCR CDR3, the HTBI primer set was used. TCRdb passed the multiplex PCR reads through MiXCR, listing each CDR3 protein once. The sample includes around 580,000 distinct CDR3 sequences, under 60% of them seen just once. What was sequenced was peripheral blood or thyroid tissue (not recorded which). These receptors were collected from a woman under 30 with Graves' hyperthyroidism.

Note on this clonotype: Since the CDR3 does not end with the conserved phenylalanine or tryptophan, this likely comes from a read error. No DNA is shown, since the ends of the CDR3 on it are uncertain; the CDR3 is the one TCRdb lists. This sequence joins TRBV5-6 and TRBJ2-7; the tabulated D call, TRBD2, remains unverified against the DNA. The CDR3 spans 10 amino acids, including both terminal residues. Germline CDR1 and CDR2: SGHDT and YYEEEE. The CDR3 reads CASSHKALAG.

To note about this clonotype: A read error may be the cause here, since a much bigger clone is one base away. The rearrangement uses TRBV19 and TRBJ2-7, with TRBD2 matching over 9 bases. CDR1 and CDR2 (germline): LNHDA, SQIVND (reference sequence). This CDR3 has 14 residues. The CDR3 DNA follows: TGTGCCGGTAGTGCGACTAGCGGACCCTACGAGCAGTACTTC. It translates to CAGSATSGPYEQYF.

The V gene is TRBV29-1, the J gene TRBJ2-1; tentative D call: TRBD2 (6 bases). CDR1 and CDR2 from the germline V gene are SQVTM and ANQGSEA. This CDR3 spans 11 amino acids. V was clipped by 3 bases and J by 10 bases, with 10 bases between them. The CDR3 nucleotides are TGCAGCGTTGACGGGGGTGGGGAGCAGTTCTTC. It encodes CSVDGGGEQFF.

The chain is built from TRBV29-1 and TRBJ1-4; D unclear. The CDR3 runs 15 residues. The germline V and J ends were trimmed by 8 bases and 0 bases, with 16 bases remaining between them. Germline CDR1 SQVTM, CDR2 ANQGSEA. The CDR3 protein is CSLDAGGSTNEKLFF. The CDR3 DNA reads TGCAGCTTAGATGCAGGAGGCTCAACTAATGAAAAACTGTTTTTT.

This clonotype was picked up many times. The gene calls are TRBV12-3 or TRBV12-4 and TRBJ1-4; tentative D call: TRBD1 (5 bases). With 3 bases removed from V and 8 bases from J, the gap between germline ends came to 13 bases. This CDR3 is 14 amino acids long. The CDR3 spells CASSLSGVGEKLFF. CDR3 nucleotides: TGTGCCAGCAGTTTGTCGGGGGTCGGGGAAAAACTGTTTTTT.

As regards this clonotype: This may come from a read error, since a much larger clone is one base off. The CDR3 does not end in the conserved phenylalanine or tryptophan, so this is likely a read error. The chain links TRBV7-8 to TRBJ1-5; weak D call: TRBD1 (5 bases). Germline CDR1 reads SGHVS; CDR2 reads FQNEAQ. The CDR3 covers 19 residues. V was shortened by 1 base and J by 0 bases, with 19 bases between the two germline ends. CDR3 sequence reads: CASSLGGWDHSYSNQPQHS. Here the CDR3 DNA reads TGTGCCAGCAGCTTAGGGGGGTGGGATCACTCATATAGCAATCAGCCCCAGCATTCT.

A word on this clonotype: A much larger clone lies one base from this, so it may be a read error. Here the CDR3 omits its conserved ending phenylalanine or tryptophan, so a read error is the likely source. The chain's CDR3 is CASSQDNTYEQYL. CDR3 bases: TGCGCCAGCAGCCAAGATAACACCTACGAGCAGTACCTC. The V gene is TRBV4-3, the J gene TRBJ2-7; D is ambiguous. The CDR3 has 13 residues. Looked up from germline, CDR1 is LGHNA and CDR2 is YSLEER. Trimming shortened V by 0 bases and J by 2 bases, and 5 bases separated the two germline ends.

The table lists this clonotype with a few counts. The CDR3 loop is CASSLGPVLAGGYNEQFF. In DNA, the CDR3 is TGTGCCAGCAGCTTAGGCCCTGTTCTAGCGGGAGGCTACAATGAGCAGTTCTTC. The chain joins TRBV7-8 to TRBJ2-1; TRBD2 aligns across 11 bases. The junction had 8 bases not matched to a gene; V was cut back by 1 base and J by 3 bases. This CDR3 is built from 18 residues. Germline V gene lookup returns CDR1 SGHVS and CDR2 FQNEAQ.

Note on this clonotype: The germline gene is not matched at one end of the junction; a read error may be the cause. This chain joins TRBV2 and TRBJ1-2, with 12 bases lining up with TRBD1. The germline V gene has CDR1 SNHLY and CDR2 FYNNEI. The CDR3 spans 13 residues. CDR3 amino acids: CTSSRDRGRGYTF. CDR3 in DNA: TGTACCAGCAGTAGGGACAGGGGGCGAGGCTACACCTTC.

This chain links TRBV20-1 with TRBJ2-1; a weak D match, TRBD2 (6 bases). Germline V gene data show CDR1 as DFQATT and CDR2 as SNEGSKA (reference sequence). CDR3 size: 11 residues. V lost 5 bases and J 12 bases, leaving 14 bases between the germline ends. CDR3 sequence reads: CSAPKGGSQFF. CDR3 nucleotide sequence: TGCAGTGCTCCCAAGGGAGGATCGCAGTTCTTC.

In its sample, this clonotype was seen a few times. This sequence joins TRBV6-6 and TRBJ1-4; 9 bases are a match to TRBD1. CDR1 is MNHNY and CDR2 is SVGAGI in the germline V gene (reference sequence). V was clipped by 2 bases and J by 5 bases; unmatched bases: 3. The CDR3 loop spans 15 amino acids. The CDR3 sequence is CASSYVTGGNEKLFF. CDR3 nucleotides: TGTGCCAGCAGTTACGTGACAGGGGGAAATGAAAAACTGTTTTTT.

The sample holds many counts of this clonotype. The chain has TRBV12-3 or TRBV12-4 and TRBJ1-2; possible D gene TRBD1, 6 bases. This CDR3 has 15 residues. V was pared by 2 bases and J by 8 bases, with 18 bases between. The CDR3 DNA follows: TGTGCCAGCAGTTTAAGGGGGATGATCCAGAGAGGCTACACCTTC. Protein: CASSLRGMIQRGYTF.

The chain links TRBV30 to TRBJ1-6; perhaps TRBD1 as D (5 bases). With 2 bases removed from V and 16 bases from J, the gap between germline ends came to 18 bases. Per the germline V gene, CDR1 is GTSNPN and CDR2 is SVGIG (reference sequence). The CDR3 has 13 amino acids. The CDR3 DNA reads TGTGCCTGGAGTAACAGGATCGCCAGAGCACTCCACTTT. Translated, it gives CAWSNRIARALHF.

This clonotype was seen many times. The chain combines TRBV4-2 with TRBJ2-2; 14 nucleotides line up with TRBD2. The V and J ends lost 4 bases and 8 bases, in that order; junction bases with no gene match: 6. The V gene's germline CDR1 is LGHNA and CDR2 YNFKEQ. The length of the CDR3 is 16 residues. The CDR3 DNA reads TGTGCCAGCAGCCCAGGGACTAGCGGGAGACATGGGGAGCTGTTTTTT. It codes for CASSPGTSGRHGELFF.

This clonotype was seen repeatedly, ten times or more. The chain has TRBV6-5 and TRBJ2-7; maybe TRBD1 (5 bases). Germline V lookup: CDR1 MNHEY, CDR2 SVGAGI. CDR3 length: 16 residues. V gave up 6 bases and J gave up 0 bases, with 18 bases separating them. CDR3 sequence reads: CASSLYATGSSYEQYF. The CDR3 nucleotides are TGTGCCAGCAGCCTCTACGCTACAGGTAGCTCCTACGAGCAGTACTTC.

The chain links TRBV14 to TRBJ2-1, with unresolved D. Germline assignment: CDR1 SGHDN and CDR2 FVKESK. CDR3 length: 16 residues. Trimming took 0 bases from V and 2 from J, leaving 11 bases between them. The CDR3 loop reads CASSQEPDFPYNEQFF. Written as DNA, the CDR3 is TGTGCCAGCAGCCAAGAGCCTGACTTTCCCTACAATGAGCAGTTCTTC.

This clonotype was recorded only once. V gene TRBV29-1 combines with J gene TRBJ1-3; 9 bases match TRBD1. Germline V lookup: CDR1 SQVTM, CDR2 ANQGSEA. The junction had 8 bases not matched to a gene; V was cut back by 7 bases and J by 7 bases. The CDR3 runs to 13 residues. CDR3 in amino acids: CSARQGGGNTIYF. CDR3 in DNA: TGCAGCGCTAGACAGGGGGGGGGTAACACCATATATTTT.

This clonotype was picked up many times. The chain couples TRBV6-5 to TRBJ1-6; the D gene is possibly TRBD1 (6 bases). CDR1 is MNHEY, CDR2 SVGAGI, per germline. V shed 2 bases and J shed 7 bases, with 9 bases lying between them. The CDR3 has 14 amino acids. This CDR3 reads CASSYRTVNSPLHF. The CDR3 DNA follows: TGTGCCAGCAGTTACAGGACAGTAAATTCACCCCTCCACTTT.

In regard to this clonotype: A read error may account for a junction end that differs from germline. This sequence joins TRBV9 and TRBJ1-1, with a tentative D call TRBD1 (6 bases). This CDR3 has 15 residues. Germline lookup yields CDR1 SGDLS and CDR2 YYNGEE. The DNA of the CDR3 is TGTGCCAGCAGCGTAGGGGGGGCCCAGAACACTGAAGCTCTCTTT. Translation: CASSVGGAQNTEALF.

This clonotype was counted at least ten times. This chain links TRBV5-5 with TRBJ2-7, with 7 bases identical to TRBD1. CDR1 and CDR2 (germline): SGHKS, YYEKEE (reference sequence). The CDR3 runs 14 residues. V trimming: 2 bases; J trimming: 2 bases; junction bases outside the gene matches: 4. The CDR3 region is CASSFTGQAYEQYF. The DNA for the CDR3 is TGTGCCAGCAGCTTTACCGGACAGGCCTACGAGCAGTACTTC.

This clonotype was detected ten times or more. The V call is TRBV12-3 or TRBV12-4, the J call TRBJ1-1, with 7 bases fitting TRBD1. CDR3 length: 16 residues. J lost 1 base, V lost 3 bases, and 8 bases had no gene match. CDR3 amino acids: CASSFRQGLENTEAFF. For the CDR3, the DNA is TGTGCCAGCAGTTTTAGACAGGGCTTGGAGAACACTGAAGCTTTCTTT.

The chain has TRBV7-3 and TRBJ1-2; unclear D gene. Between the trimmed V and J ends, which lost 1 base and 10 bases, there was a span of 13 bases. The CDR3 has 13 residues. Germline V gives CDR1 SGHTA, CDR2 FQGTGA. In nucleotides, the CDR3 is TGTGCCAGCAGCTTAATGCCAGGTAGCTCCTACACCTTC. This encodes CASSLMPGSSYTF.

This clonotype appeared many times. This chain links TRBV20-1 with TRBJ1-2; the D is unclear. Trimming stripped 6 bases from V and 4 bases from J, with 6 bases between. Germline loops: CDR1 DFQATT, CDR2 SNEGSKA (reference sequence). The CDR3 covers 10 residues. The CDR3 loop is CSAVAYGYTF. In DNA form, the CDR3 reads TGCAGTGCGGTGGCCTATGGCTACACCTTC.

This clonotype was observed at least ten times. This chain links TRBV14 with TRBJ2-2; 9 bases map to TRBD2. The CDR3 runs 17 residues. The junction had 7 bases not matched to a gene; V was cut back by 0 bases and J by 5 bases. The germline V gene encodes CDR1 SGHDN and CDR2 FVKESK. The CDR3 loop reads CASSQDWAGGPTGELFF. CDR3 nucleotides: TGTGCCAGCAGCCAAGATTGGGCGGGAGGGCCGACCGGGGAGCTGTTTTTT.

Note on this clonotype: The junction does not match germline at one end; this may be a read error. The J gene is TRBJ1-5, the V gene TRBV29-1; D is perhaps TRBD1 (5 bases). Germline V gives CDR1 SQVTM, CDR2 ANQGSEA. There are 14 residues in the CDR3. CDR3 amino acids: CSVEGQAGNQPQHF. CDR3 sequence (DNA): TGCAGCGTGGAAGGCCAGGCAGGGAATCAGCCCCAGCATTTT.

The DNA of the CDR3 is TGCAGTTTAGGGCCTGGACGGAGCTATGGCTACACCTTC. Amino acid sequence: CSLGPGRSYGYTF. The genes are TRBV29-1 and TRBJ1-2; D remains ambiguous. Germline V gene lookup returns CDR1 SQVTM and CDR2 ANQGSEA. The CDR3 consists of 13 residues.

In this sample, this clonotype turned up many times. The CDR3 sequence: CASSSTGLPNEKLFF. Here the CDR3 DNA reads TGTGCCAGCAGCTCAACAGGCCTCCCTAATGAAAAACTGTTTTTT. The chain has TRBV11-3 and TRBJ1-4; perhaps TRBD1 as D (5 bases). Germline loops: CDR1 SGHNT, CDR2 YENEEA. V was trimmed by 4 bases and J by 3 bases, leaving 12 bases between them. This CDR3 is 15 amino acids long.

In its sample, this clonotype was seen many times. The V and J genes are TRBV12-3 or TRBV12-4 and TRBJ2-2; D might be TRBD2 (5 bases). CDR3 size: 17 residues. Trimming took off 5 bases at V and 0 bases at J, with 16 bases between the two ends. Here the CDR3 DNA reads TGTGCCAGCAGTGGGATGAGGGAGCGGTCGAACACCGGGGAGCTGTTTTTT. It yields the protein CASSGMRERSNTGELFF.

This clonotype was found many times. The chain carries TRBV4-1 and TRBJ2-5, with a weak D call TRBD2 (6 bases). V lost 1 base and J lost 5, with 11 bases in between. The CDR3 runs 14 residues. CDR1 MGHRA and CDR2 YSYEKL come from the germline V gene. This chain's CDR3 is CASSQVAGSETQYF. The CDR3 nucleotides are TGCGCCAGCAGCCAAGTGGCGGGGAGTGAGACCCAGTACTTC.

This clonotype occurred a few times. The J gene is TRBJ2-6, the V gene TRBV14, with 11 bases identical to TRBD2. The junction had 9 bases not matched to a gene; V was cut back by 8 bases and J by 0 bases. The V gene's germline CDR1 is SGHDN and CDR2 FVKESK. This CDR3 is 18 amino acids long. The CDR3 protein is CASSPTSGTYSGANVLTF. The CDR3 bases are TGTGCCAGCTCACCGACTAGCGGGACCTACTCTGGGGCCAACGTCCTGACTTTC.